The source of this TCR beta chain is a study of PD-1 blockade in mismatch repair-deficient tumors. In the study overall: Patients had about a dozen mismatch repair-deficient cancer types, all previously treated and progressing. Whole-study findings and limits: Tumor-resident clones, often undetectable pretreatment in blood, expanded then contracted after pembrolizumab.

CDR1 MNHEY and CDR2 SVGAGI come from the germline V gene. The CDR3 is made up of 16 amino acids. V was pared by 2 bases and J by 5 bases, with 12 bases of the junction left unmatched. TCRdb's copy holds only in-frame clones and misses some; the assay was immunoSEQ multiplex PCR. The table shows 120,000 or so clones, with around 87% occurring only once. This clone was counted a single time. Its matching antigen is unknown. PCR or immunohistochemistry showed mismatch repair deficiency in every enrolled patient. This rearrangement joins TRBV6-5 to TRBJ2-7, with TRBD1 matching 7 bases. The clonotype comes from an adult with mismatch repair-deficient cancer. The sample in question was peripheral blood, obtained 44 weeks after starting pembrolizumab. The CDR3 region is CASSYPEATGPNEQYF. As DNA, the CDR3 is TGTGCCAGCAGTTACCCGGAGGCGACAGGGCCAAACGAGCAGTACTTC.